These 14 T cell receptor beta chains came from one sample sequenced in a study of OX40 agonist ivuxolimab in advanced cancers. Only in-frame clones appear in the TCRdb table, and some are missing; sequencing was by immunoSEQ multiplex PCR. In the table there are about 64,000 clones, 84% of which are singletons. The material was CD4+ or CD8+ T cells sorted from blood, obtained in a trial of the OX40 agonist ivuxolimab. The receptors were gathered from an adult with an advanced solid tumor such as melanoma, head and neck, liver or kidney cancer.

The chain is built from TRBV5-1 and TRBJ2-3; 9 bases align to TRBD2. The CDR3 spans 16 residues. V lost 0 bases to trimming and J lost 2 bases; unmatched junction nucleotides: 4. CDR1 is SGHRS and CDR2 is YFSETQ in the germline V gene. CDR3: CASSLVTSGFTDTQYF. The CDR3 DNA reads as TGCGCCAGCAGCTTGGTAACTAGCGGGTTCACAGATACGCAGTATTTT.

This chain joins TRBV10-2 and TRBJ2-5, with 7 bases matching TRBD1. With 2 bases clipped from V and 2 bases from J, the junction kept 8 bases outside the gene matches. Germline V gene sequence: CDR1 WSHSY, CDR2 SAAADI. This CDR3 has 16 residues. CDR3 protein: CASSEVWTGRQETQYF. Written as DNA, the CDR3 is TGCGCCAGCAGTGAGGTCTGGACAGGCAGACAAGAGACCCAGTACTTC.

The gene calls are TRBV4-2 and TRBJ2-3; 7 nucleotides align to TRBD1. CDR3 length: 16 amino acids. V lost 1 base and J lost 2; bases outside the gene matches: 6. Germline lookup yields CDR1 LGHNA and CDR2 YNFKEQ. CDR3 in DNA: TGTGCCAGCAGCCAAGTGGGACAGCCTATCACAGATACGCAGTATTTT. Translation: CASSQVGQPITDTQYF.

This CDR3 reads CASSPDGGVEKLFF. Here the CDR3 DNA reads TGTGCCAGCAGCCCGGACGGGGGAGTTGAAAAACTGTTTTTT. The genes are TRBV7-9 and TRBJ1-4; TRBD1 might be the D (5 bases). Germline V gene lookup returns CDR1 SEHNR and CDR2 FQNEAQ (reference sequence). The CDR3 loop spans 14 amino acids. Trimming stripped 5 bases from V and 7 bases from J, with 14 bases between. Variable domain in full (rest from reference TRBV7-9 and TRBJ1-4): DTGVSQNPRHKITKRGQNVTFRCDPISEHNRLYWYRQTLGQGPEFLTYFQNEAQLEKSRLLSDRFSAERPKGSFSTLEIQRTEQGDSAMYLCASSPDGGVEKLFFGSGTQLSVL.

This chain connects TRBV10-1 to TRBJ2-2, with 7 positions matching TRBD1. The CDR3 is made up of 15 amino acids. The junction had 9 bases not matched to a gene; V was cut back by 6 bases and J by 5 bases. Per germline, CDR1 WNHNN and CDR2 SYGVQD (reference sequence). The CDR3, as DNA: TGCGCCAGCAGGGATTCAAGGACAGGAACCGGGGAGCTGTTTTTT. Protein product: CASRDSRTGTGELFF.

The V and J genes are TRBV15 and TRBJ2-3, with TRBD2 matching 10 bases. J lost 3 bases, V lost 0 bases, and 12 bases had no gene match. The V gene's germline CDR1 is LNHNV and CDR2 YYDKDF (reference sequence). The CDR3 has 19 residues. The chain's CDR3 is CATSRDGASGSGETDTQYF. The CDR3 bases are TGTGCCACCAGCAGAGATGGGGCTAGCGGGAGTGGAGAGACAGATACGCAGTATTTT.

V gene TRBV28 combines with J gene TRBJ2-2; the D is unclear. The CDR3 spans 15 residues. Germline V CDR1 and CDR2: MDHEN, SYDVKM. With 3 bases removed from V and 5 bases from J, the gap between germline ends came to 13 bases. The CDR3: CASSFVSLRTGELFF. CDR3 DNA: TGTGCCAGCAGTTTTGTGTCCTTGAGGACCGGGGAGCTGTTTTTT.

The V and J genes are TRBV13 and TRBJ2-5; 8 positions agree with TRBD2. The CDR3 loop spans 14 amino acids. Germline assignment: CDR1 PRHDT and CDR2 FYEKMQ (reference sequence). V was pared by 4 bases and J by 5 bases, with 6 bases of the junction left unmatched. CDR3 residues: CASSYSGEGETQYF. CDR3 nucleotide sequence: TGTGCCAGCAGCTATAGCGGGGAAGGGGAGACCCAGTACTTC.

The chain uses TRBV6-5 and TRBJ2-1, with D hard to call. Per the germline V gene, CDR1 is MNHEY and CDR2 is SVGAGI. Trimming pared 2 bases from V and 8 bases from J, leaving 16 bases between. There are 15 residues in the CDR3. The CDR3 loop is CASSYQDRRSDEQFF. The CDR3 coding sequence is TGTGCCAGCAGTTACCAGGACCGACGGTCCGATGAGCAGTTCTTC.

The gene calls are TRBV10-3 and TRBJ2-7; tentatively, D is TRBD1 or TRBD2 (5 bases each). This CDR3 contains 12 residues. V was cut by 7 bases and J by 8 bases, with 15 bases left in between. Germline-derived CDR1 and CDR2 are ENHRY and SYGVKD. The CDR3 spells CAITEGQGKQYF. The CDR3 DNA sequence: TGTGCCATCACCGAGGGGCAGGGAAAGCAGTACTTC.

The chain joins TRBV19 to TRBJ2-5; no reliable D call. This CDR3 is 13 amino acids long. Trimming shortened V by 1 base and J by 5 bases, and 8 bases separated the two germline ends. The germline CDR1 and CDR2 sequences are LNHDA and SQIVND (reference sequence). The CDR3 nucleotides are TGTGCCAGTAGTATAGTGGGGATCGAGACCCAGTACTTC. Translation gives CASSIVGIETQYF.

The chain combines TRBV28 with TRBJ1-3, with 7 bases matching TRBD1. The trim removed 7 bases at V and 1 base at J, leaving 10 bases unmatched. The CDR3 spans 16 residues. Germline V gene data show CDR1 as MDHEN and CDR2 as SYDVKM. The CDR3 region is CASTPGGARSGNTIYF. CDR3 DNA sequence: TGTGCCAGCACCCCAGGGGGGGCCAGGTCTGGAAACACCATATATTTT. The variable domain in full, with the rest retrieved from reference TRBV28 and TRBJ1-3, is DVKVTQSSRYLVKRTGEKVFLECVQDMDHENMFWYRQDPGLGLRLIYFSYDVKMKEKGDIPEGYSVSREKKERFSLILESASTNQTSMYLCASTPGGARSGNTIYFGEGSWLTVV.

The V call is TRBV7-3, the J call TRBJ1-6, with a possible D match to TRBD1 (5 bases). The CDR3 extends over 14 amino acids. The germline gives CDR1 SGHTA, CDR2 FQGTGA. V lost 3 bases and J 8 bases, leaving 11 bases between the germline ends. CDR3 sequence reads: CASSLGGRDSPLHF. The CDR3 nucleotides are TGTGCCAGCAGCTTGGGGGGAAGGGATTCACCCCTCCACTTT.

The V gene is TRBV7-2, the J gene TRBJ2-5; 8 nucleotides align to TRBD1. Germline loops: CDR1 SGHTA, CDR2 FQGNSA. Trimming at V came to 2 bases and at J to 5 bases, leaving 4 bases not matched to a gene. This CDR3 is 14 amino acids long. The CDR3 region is CASSLRQGYETQYF. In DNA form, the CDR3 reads TGTGCCAGCAGCTTACGACAGGGGTACGAGACCCAGTACTTC.